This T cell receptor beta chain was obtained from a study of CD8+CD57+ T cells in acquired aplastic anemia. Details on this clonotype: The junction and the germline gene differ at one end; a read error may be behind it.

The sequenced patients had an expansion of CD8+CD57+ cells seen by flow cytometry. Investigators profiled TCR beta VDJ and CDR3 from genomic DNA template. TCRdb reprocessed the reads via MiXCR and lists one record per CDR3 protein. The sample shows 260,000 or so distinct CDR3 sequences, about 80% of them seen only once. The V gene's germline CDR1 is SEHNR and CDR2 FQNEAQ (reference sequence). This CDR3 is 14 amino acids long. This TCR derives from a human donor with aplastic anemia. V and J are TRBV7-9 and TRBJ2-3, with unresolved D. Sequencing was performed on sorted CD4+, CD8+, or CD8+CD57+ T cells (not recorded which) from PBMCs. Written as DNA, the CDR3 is TGTGCCAGCAGCATGGCACAAGCTCGGCGAACAGTGCATTTT. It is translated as CASSMAQARRTVHF.